Described below is a single T cell receptor beta chain sequence and its context. The data were taken from a study of blood T cell repertoires in COVID-19. V lost 0 bases and J 6 bases, leaving 18 bases between the germline ends. CDR1 is SGHDN, CDR2 FVKESK, per germline. The CDR3 is 16 residues long. TCRdb's table, derived via immunoSEQ multiplex PCR, lists solely in-frame clones and lacks some. This sample has over 70,000 clones; around 77% occur once, and the top ten carry approximately 2.1%. The receptor comes from a man between 65 and 80 years old with COVID-19, enrolled during active disease. The V and J genes are TRBV14 and TRBJ2-7, with TRBD1 as a possible D gene (5 bases). Source material: peripheral blood. The CDR3 coding sequence is TGTGCCAGCAGCCAAGAGTTTCAGGGTCCCTCGGGCGAGCAGTACTTC. Amino acids: CASSQEFQGPSGEQYF.